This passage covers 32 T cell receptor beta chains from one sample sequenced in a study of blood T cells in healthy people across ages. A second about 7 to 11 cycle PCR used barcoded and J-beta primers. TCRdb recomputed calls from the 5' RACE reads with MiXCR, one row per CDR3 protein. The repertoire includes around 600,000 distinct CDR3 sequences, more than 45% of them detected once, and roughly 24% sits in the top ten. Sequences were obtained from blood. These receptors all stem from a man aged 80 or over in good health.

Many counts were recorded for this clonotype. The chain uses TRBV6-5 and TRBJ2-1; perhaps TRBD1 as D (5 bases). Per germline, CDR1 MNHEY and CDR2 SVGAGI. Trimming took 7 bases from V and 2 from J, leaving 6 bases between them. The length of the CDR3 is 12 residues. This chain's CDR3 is CASKGAYNEQFF. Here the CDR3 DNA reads TGTGCCAGCAAAGGGGCCTACAATGAGCAGTTCTTC.

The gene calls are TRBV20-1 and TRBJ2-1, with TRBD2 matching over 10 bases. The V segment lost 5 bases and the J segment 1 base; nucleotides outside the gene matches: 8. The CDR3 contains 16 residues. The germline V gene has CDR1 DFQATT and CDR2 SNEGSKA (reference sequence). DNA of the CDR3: TGCAGTGCTGTTGAGCGGGAGGGTAGGTCCTACAATGAGCAGTTCTTC. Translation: CSAVEREGRSYNEQFF.

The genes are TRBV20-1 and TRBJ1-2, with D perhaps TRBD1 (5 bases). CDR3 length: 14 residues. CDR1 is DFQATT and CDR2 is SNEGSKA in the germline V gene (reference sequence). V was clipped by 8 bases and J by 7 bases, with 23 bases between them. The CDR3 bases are TGCAGTACGACCGAGGGGCCCGAGGGCTGTGGCTACACCTTC. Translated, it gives CSTTEGPEGCGYTF.

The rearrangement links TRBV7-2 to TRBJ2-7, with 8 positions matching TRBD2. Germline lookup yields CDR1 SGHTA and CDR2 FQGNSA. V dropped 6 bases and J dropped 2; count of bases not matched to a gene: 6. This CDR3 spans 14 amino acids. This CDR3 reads CASRFTSGTYEQYF. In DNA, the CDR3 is TGTGCCAGCAGGTTCACTAGCGGAACCTACGAGCAGTACTTC.

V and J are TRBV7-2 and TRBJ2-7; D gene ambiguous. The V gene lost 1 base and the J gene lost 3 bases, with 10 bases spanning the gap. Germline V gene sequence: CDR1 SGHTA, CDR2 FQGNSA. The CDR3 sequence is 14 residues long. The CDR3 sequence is CASSLGPNSYEQYF. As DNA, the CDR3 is TGTGCCAGCAGCTTAGGGCCCAACAGCTACGAGCAGTACTTC. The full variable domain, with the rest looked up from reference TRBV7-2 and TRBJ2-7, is GAGVSQSPSNKVTEKGKDVELRCDPISGHTALYWYRQSLGQGLEFLIYFQGNSAPDKSGLPSDRFSAERTGGSVSTLTIQRTQQEDSAVYLCASSLGPNSYEQYFGPGTRLTVT.

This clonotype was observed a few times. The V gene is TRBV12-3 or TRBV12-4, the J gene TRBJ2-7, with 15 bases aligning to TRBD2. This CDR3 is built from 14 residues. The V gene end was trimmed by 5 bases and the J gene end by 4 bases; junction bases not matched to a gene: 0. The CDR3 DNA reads TGTGCCAGCAGTGGACTAGCGGGAGGGTACGAGCAGTACTTC. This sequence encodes CASSGLAGGYEQYF.

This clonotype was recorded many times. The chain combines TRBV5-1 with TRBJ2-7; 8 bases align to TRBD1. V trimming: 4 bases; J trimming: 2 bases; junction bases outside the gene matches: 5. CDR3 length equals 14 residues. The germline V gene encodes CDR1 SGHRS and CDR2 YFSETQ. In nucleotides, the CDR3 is TGCGCCAGCAGCCTTGGGACAGGTACCTACGAGCAGTACTTC. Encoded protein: CASSLGTGTYEQYF. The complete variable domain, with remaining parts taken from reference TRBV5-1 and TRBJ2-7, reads KAGVTQTPRYLIKTRGQQVTLSCSPISGHRSVSWYQQTPGQGLQFLFEYFSETQRNKGNFPGRFSGRQFSNSRSEMNVSTLELGDSALYLCASSLGTGTYEQYFGPGTRLTVT.

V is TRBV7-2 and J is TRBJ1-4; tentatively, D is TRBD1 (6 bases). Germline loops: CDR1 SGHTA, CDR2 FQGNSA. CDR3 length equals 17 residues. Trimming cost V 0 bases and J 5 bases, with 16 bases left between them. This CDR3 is CASSLALHRGLNEKLFF. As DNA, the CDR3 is TGTGCCAGCAGCTTAGCGCTCCATCGGGGGCTGAATGAAAAACTGTTTTTT.

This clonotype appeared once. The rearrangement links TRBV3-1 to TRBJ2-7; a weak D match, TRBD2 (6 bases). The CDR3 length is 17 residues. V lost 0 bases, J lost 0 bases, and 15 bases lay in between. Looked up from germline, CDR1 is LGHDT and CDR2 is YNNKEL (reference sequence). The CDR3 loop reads CASSQDRDGGTSYEQYF. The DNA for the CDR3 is TGTGCCAGCAGCCAAGATCGAGACGGGGGAACCTCCTACGAGCAGTACTTC.

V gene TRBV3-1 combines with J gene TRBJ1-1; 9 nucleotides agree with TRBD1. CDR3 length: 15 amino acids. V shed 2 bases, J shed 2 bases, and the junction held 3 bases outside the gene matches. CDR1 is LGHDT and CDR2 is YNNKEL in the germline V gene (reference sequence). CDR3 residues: CASSQWDRENTEAFF. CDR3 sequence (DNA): TGTGCCAGCAGCCAATGGGACAGGGAAAACACTGAAGCTTTCTTT.

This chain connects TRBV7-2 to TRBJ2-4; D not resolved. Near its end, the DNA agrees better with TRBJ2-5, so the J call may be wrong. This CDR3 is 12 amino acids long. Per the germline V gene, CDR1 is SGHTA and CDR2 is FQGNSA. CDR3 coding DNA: TGTGCCAGCACCTATTTGAAAGGGACCCAGTACTTC. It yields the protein CASTYLKGTQYF.

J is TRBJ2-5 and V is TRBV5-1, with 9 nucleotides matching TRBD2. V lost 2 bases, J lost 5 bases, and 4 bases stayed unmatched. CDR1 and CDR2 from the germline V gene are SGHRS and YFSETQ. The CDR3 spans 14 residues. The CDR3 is CASSLRGLAETQYF. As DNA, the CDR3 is TGCGCCAGCAGCTTAAGAGGACTAGCGGAGACCCAGTACTTC.

The CDR3 is CASSRAGQYNEQFF. As DNA, the CDR3 is TGTGCCAGCAGTCGAGCGGGACAGTACAATGAGCAGTTCTTC. The chain recombines TRBV27 with TRBJ2-1; either TRBD1 or TRBD2 may fit D (7 bases each). The CDR3 is made up of 14 amino acids. V dropped 5 bases and J dropped 4 bases, with 12 bases sitting between them. Germline V gene lookup returns CDR1 MNHEY and CDR2 SMNVEV (reference sequence).

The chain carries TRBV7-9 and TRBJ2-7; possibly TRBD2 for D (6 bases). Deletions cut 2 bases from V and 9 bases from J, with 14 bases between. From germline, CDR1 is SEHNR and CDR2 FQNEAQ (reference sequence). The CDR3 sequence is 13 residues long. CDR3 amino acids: CASSLRVAEGQYF. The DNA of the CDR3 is TGTGCCAGCAGCTTAAGGGTAGCGGAGGGGCAGTACTTC.

The CDR3 is CASSGVGTTYNEQFF. CDR3 bases: TGTGCCAGCAGCGGCGTGGGGACAACCTACAATGAGCAGTTCTTC. The chain is built from TRBV9 and TRBJ2-1, with D maybe TRBD1 (6 bases). The V end lost 3 bases, the J end lost 2 bases, and 12 bases lay between the germline ends. CDR3 length: 15 amino acids. CDR1 SGDLS and CDR2 YYNGEE come from the germline V gene.

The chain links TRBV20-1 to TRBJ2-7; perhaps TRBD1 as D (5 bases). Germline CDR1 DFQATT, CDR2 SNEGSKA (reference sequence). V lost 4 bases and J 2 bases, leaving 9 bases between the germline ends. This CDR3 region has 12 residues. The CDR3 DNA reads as TGCAGTGCTACACGACAGCCCTACGAGCAGTACTTC. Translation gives CSATRQPYEQYF.

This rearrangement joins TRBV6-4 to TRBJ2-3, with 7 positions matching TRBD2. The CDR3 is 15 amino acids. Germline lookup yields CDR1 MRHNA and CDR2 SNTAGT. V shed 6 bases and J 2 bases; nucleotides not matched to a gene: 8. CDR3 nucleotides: TGTGCCAGCAGCCTCGATAGCGGGCCCACAGATACGCAGTATTTT. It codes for CASSLDSGPTDTQYF.

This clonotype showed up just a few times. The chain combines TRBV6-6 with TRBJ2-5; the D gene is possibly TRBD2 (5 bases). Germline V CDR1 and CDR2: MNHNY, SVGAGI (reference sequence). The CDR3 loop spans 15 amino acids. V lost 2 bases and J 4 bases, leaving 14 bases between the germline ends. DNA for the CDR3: TGTGCCAGCAGTTACCCCACGCTAGCCCGAGAGACCCAGTACTTC. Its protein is CASSYPTLARETQYF.

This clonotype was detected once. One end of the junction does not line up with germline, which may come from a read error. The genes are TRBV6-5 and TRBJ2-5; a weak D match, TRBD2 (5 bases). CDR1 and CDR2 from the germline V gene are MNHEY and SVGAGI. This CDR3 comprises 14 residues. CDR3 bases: TGTGCCAGCAGTTATCTAGCTGACCAACAGACCCAGTACTTC. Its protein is CASSYLADQQTQYF.

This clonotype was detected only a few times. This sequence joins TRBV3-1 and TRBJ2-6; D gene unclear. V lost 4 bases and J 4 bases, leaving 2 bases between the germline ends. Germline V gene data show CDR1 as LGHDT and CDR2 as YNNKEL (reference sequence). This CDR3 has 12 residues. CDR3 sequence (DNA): TGTGCCAGCAGCCGCGGGGCCAACGTCCTGACTTTC. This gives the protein CASSRGANVLTF. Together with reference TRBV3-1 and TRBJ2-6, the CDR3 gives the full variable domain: DTAVSQTPKYLVTQMGNDKSIKCEQNLGHDTMYWYKQDSKKFLKIMFSYNNKELIINETVPNRFSPKSPDKAHLNLHINSLELGDSAVYFCASSRGANVLTFGAGSRLTVL.

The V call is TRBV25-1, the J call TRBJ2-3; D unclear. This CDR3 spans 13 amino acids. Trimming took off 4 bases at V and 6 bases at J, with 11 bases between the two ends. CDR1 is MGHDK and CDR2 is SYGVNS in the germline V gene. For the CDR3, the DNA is TGTGCCAGCAGTGCGGCTAGTCTTGATACGCAGTATTTT. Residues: CASSAASLDTQYF.

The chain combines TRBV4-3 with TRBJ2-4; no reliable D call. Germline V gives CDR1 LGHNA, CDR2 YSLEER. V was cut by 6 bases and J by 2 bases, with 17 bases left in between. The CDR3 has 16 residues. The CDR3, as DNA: TGCGCCAGCAGTCCCGTTTTAGTGGGGACCAAAAACATTCAGTACTTC. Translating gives CASSPVLVGTKNIQYF.

The CDR3 spells CASSQLGGHNNEQFF. CDR3 in DNA: TGTGCCAGCAGCCAATTGGGCGGCCACAACAATGAGCAGTTCTTC. The V and J genes are TRBV9 and TRBJ2-1; D gene ambiguous. Looked up from germline, CDR1 is SGDLS and CDR2 is YYNGEE. Trimming shortened V by 4 bases and J by 5 bases, and 16 bases separated the two germline ends. This CDR3 has 15 residues.

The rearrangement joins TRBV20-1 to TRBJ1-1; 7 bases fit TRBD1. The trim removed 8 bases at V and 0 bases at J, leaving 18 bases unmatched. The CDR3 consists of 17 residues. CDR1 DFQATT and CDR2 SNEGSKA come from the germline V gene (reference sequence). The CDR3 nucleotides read TGCAGTCCGTTGAAACCACCCACAGGGGTTATGAACACTGAAGCTTTCTTT. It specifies CSPLKPPTGVMNTEAFF.

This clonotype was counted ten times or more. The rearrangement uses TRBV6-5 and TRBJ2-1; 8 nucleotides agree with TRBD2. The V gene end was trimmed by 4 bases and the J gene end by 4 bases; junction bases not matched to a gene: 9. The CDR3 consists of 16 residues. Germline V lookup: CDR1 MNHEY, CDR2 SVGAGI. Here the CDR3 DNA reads TGTGCCAGCAGTTCATTAGCGGGATCCCCTTACAATGAGCAGTTCTTC. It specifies CASSSLAGSPYNEQFF.

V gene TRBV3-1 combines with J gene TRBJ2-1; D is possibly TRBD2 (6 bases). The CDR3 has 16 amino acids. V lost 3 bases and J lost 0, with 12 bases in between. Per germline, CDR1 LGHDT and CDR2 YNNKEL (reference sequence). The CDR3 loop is CASSQGGLNSYNEQFF. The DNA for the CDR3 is TGTGCCAGCAGCCAGGGGGGTCTCAACTCCTACAATGAGCAGTTCTTC.

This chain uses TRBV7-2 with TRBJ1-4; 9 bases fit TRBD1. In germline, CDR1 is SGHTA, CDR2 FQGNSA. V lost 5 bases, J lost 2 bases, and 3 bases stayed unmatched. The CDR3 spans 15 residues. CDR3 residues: CASSETGGTNEKLFF. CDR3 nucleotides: TGTGCCAGCAGCGAGACAGGGGGGACTAATGAAAAACTGTTTTTT.

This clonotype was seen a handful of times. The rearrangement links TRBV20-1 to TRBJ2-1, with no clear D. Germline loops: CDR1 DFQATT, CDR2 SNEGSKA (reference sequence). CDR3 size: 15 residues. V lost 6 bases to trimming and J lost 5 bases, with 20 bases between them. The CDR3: CSAMFPRILNNEQFF. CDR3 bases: TGCAGTGCCATGTTCCCTAGGATCCTAAACAATGAGCAGTTCTTC.

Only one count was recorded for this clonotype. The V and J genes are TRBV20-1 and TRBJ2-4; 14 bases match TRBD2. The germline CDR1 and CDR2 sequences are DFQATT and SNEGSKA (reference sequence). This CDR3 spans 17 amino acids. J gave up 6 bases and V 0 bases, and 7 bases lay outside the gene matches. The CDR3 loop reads CSAREGLAGDKGNIQYF. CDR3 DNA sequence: TGCAGTGCTAGAGAGGGACTAGCGGGGGACAAGGGAAACATTCAGTACTTC.

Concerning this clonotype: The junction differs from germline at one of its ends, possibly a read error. CDR3 protein: CAGSRGQTYEQYF. The CDR3 DNA reads TGTGCCGGCAGTCGTGGACAGACCTACGAGCAGTACTTC. The rearrangement uses TRBV5-6 and TRBJ2-7; a possible D gene is TRBD1 (6 bases). Germline loops: CDR1 SGHDT, CDR2 YYEEEE. There are 13 residues in the CDR3.

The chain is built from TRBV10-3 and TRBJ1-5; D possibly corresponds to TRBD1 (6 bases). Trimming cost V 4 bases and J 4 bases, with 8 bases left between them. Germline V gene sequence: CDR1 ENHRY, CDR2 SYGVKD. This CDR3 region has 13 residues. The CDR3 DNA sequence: TGTGCCATCAGTGGACAGGCAAATCAGCCCCAGCATTTT. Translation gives CAISGQANQPQHF.

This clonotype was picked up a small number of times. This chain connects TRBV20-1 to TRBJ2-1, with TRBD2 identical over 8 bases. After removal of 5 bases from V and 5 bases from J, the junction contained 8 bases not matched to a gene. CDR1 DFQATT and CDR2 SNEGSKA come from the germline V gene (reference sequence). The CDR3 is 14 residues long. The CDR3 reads CSAATGTRNNEQFF. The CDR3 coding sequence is TGCAGTGCTGCTACCGGGACTAGAAACAATGAGCAGTTCTTC.